One and the same sample provided the 17 T cell receptor beta chains below, sequenced in a study of persistence of HIV-infected CD4 T cells. The libraries were made with immunoSEQ version 4 in survey mode. TCRdb keeps only in-frame clones here, not all; method: immunoSEQ multiplex PCR. The repertoire holds some 13,000 clones, with approximately 71% as singletons. Their cognate antigens are unknown. Lysates of CMV-infected fibroblasts at 8 to 10 ug/mL stimulated these cells. CD4+ T cells upregulating both CD40 ligand and CD69 were sorted as responding cells. Sequences were derived from CD4+ T cells sorted from PBMCs after approximately 18-hour stimulation, sampled from a patient who received antiretroviral therapy. The receptors come from an adult man with HIV who was CMV-seropositive.

V usage is TRBV2 and J usage is TRBJ1-1; 7 positions match TRBD1. This CDR3 has 15 residues. CDR1 SNHLY and CDR2 FYNNEI come from the germline V gene. Unmatched junction bases numbered 12, after V lost 11 bases and J lost 0 bases. The CDR3 is CASQGPTGMNTEAFF. The CDR3 bases are TGTGCCTCACAGGGGCCCACAGGGATGAACACTGAAGCTTTCTTT.

This clone was observed a single time. The V call is TRBV7-6, the J call TRBJ1-5, with a weak D call TRBD1 (5 bases). Germline V gene sequence: CDR1 SGHVS, CDR2 FNYEAQ. The CDR3 extends over 13 amino acids. V was pared by 3 bases and J by 5 bases, with 8 bases between. The CDR3: CASSLRGDQPQHF. The DNA for the CDR3 is TGTGCCAGCAGCTTGCGGGGGGATCAGCCCCAGCATTTT.

The table lists this clone with a few counts. This chain links TRBV10-2 with TRBJ1-5, with D perhaps TRBD1 (5 bases). The CDR3 has 15 amino acids. Germline V CDR1 and CDR2: WSHSY, SAAADI. V was pared by 2 bases and J by 3 bases, with 11 bases between. The CDR3 bases are TGCGCCAGCAGTGAGGGAGACAGACTCAATCAGCCCCAGCATTTT. Translating it yields CASSEGDRLNQPQHF.

The chain combines TRBV7-2 with TRBJ1-5, with D possibly matching TRBD1 (5 bases). The CDR3 has 14 amino acids. Germline V gene lookup returns CDR1 SGHTA and CDR2 FQGNSA. With 1 base removed from V and 5 bases from J, the gap between germline ends came to 9 bases. The CDR3 nucleotides are TGTGCCAGCAGCTTAGGACAGTTTTATCAGCCCCAGCATTTT. Amino acid sequence: CASSLGQFYQPQHF. The full variable domain, completed using reference TRBV7-2 and TRBJ1-5, is GAGVSQSPSNKVTEKGKDVELRCDPISGHTALYWYRQSLGQGLEFLIYFQGNSAPDKSGLPSDRFSAERTGGSVSTLTIQRTQQEDSAVYLCASSLGQFYQPQHFGDGTRLSIL.

The chain is built from TRBV6-5 and TRBJ1-3; D is unclear. Germline V lookup: CDR1 MNHEY, CDR2 SVGAGI. There are 15 residues in the CDR3. V lost 1 base, J lost 4 bases, and 11 bases lay in between. CDR3 region: CASSYYLGEGNTIYF. The CDR3 DNA sequence: TGTGCCAGCAGTTACTACTTAGGAGAGGGAAACACCATATATTTT.

This rearrangement joins TRBV2 to TRBJ1-5, with TRBD1 matching 7 bases. V shed 5 bases, J shed 1 base, and the junction held 8 bases outside the gene matches. Germline-derived CDR1 and CDR2 are SNHLY and FYNNEI. The CDR3 is 16 amino acids. CDR3 sequence reads: CASSMQGGRSNQPQHF. The CDR3 DNA sequence: TGTGCCAGCAGTATGCAGGGGGGAAGGAGCAATCAGCCCCAGCATTTT. Drawing the rest from reference TRBV2 and TRBJ1-5, the complete variable domain is EPEVTQTPSHQVTQMGQEVILRCVPISNHLYFYWYRQILGQKVEFLVSFYNNEISEKSEIFDDQFSVERPDGSNFTLKIRSTKLEDSAMYFCASSMQGGRSNQPQHFGDGTRLSIL.

This chain uses TRBV29-1 with TRBJ1-5, with a weak D call TRBD1 (6 bases). The V end lost 4 bases, the J end lost 3 bases, and 7 bases lay between the germline ends. The germline V gene has CDR1 SQVTM and CDR2 ANQGSEA. The CDR3 totals 12 residues. The chain's CDR3 is CSVGDNNQPQHF. DNA for the CDR3: TGCAGCGTTGGGGACAACAATCAGCCCCAGCATTTT.

The chain couples TRBV9 to TRBJ2-1; D uncertain. CDR1 is SGDLS and CDR2 is YYNGEE in the germline V gene. V lost 1 base and J 8 bases, leaving 7 bases between the germline ends. The CDR3 contains 12 residues. CDR3 sequence (DNA): TGTGCCAGCAGCGTATTTGGGTATGAGCAGTTCTTC. Protein: CASSVFGYEQFF.

The CDR3 loop is CASSIVSRNQPQHF. The CDR3 nucleotides read TGTGCCAGTAGTATAGTAAGTCGGAATCAGCCCCAGCATTTT. The J gene is TRBJ1-5, the V gene TRBV19; D remains unclear. The CDR3 covers 14 residues. The germline V and J ends were trimmed by 1 base and 4 bases, with 8 bases remaining between them. The germline CDR1 and CDR2 sequences are LNHDA and SQIVND (reference sequence).

This clone occurred once. The V and J genes are TRBV28 and TRBJ2-7; D is unresolved. The V gene's germline CDR1 is MDHEN and CDR2 SYDVKM. The V and J ends lost 7 bases and 1 base respectively, with 11 bases between them. This CDR3 has 13 residues. CDR3 loop: CASTQTPSYEQYF. The CDR3 DNA sequence: TGTGCCAGCACGCAGACACCTTCCTACGAGCAGTACTTC. Variable domain in full (rest from reference TRBV28 and TRBJ2-7): DVKVTQSSRYLVKRTGEKVFLECVQDMDHENMFWYRQDPGLGLRLIYFSYDVKMKEKGDIPEGYSVSREKKERFSLILESASTNQTSMYLCASTQTPSYEQYFGPGTRLTVT.

This clone has just one count. V gene TRBV7-9 combines with J gene TRBJ1-1, with 12 bases identical to TRBD1. The CDR3 covers 15 residues. With V trimmed by 4 bases and J by 4 bases, 4 bases remained unmatched. Germline assignment: CDR1 SEHNR and CDR2 FQNEAQ (reference sequence). DNA for the CDR3: TGTGCCAGCAGCTGGGACAGGGGGCATGGCACTGAAGCTTTCTTT. Its protein is CASSWDRGHGTEAFF.

Concerning this clone itself: Distinct nucleotide sequences in the sample also encode this CDR3. The V and J genes are TRBV5-4 and TRBJ2-1, with 9 bases that match TRBD2. The CDR3 consists of 15 residues. J gave up 4 bases and V 0 bases, and 2 bases lay outside the gene matches. Germline V gene data show CDR1 as SGHNT and CDR2 as YYREEE (reference sequence). This CDR3 is CASSLVSGGYNEQFF. The DNA for the CDR3 is TGTGCCAGCAGCTTGGTAAGCGGGGGGTACAATGAGCAGTTCTTC. The variable domain in full, completed from reference TRBV5-4 and TRBJ2-1, reads ETGVTQSPTHLIKTRGQQVTLRCSSQSGHNTVSWYQQALGQGPQFIFQYYREEENGRGNFPPRFSGLQFPNYSSELNVNALELDDSALYLCASSLVSGGYNEQFFGPGTRLTVL.

This chain links TRBV11-1 with TRBJ2-2; D is uncertain. The CDR3 covers 14 residues. V gave up 4 bases and J gave up 4 bases, with 10 bases separating them. Germline lookup yields CDR1 SGHAT and CDR2 FQDESV (reference sequence). The CDR3 sequence is CASSSWNSTGELFF. CDR3 bases: TGTGCCAGCAGCTCGTGGAACAGCACCGGGGAGCTGTTTTTT.

This chain uses TRBV5-1 with TRBJ2-3, with TRBD1 as a possible D gene (5 bases). The CDR3 covers 15 residues. Germline V lookup: CDR1 SGHRS, CDR2 YFSETQ. V lost 1 base to trimming and J lost 3 bases, with 12 bases between them. The CDR3 region is CASSLYSGSTDTQYF. The DNA for the CDR3 is TGCGCCAGCAGCTTGTATTCAGGGTCTACAGATACGCAGTATTTT.

The CDR3 DNA reads as TGCGCCAGCAAGGACGGAGCAAACATTCAGTACTTC. Its protein product is CASKDGANIQYF. The chain uses TRBV10-2 and TRBJ2-4, with D uncertain. Per germline, CDR1 WSHSY and CDR2 SAAADI. V was shortened by 7 bases and J by 6 bases, with 10 bases between the two germline ends. The CDR3 extends over 12 amino acids.

The chain recombines TRBV10-1 with TRBJ2-3, with 7 bases lining up with TRBD1. The CDR3 runs to 12 residues. V lost 5 bases to trimming and J lost 10 bases; unmatched junction nucleotides: 6. The V gene's germline CDR1 is WNHNN and CDR2 SYGVQD (reference sequence). The CDR3 DNA sequence: TGCGCCAGCAGTCCGGACAGGTTGGCGCAGTATTTT. Its protein is CASSPDRLAQYF.

The chain joins TRBV5-1 to TRBJ2-7; 9 nucleotides match TRBD1. The length of the CDR3 is 15 residues. From germline, CDR1 is SGHRS and CDR2 YFSETQ. The V gene end was trimmed by 4 bases and the J gene end by 3 bases; junction bases not matched to a gene: 8. As DNA, the CDR3 is TGCGCCAGCAGCACAAGGACAGGGGTACTCTACGAGCAGTACTTC. Residues: CASSTRTGVLYEQYF. Full variable domain (missing parts from reference TRBV5-1 and TRBJ2-7): KAGVTQTPRYLIKTRGQQVTLSCSPISGHRSVSWYQQTPGQGLQFLFEYFSETQRNKGNFPGRFSGRQFSNSRSEMNVSTLELGDSALYLCASSTRTGVLYEQYFGPGTRLTVT.